The source of this T cell receptor (beta chain) is a study of blood T cell repertoires in COVID-19. Germline values: CDR1 LGHDT, CDR2 YNNKEL (reference sequence). With V trimmed by 3 bases and J by 1 base, 9 bases remained unmatched. The CDR3 has 17 residues. Clones were read by immunoSEQ multiplex PCR, and TCRdb kept only the in-frame ones, dropping some. The repertoire has 150,000 to 200,000 clones, around 79% of them found once; the top ten carry roughly 20%. The specimen sequenced was PBMCs or T cells enriched from blood (not recorded which). The gene calls are TRBV3-1 (or the pseudogene TRBV3-2) and TRBJ2-3, with TRBD2 matching 8 bases. This receptor was obtained from a woman in her seventies in a cohort exposed to, infected with or recovered from COVID-19 (not recorded which). The CDR3 sequence is CASSHQESGLGTDTQYF. The CDR3 DNA reads TGTGCCAGCAGCCACCAAGAATCGGGACTAGGCACAGATACGCAGTATTTT.